What follows are 13 T cell receptor beta chains derived from one specimen sequenced in a study of T cells in Graves' hyperthyroidism and ophthalmopathy. Template material for amplifying TCR beta CDR3 regions consisted of RNA transcripts. In the first-round RT-PCR of the TCR CDR3, the HTBI primer set was used. TCRdb ran MiXCR on the multiplex PCR reads and lists one entry per CDR3 protein. The sample has 340,000 or so distinct CDR3 sequences; 15% to 20% are singletons. Specimen: blood. These receptors all stem from a woman aged 45-59 years with Graves' hyperthyroidism.

The table lists this clonotype with a few counts. The gene calls are TRBV3-1 and TRBJ2-5, with TRBD2 identical over 7 bases. V dropped 7 bases and J dropped 1; count of bases not matched to a gene: 6. Germline CDR1 is LGHDT and CDR2 is YNNKEL (reference sequence). This CDR3 spans 14 amino acids. For the CDR3, the DNA is TGTGCCAGCACCCAGGTAGCGGGCCAAGAGACCCAGTACTTC. Protein sequence: CASTQVAGQETQYF.

This clonotype was counted many times. The CDR3 DNA follows: TGCAGTGCTGCACAGGGGAATGAAGCTTTCTTT. As protein: CSAAQGNEAFF. V gene TRBV20-1 combines with J gene TRBJ1-1, with 7 bases aligning to TRBD1. The CDR3 consists of 11 residues. The germline CDR1 and CDR2 sequences are DFQATT and SNEGSKA (reference sequence). V lost 5 bases and J lost 7; bases outside the gene matches: 4.

This clonotype was seen a handful of times. V and J are TRBV5-1 and TRBJ2-1, with 10 bases fitting TRBD2. The V segment lost 3 bases and the J segment 5 bases; nucleotides outside the gene matches: 2. This CDR3 has 14 amino acids. In germline, CDR1 is SGHRS, CDR2 YFSETQ. The CDR3 protein is CASSWGTSDNEQFF. The CDR3 coding sequence is TGCGCCAGCAGCTGGGGGACTAGCGACAATGAGCAGTTCTTC.

This clonotype was seen more than once but under ten times. This may be a read error, as it is one base from a much larger clone. V usage is TRBV10-3 and J usage is TRBJ1-5, with 8 bases matching TRBD1. CDR1 and CDR2 (germline): ENHRY, SYGVKD. This CDR3 contains 13 residues. V lost 10 bases and J lost 5; bases outside the gene matches: 7. In nucleotides, the CDR3 is TGTGCCACCAGAAAGGACAGGGATCAGCCCCAGCATTTT. Its translation: CATRKDRDQPQHF.

The gene calls are TRBV7-2 and TRBJ2-7; D tentatively fits TRBD1 or TRBD2 (5 bases each). Looked up from germline, CDR1 is SGHTA and CDR2 is FQGNSA. The CDR3 sequence is 14 residues long. V was trimmed by 1 base and J by 4 bases, leaving 11 bases between them. The CDR3 here is CASSLGGNTYEQYF. In DNA, the CDR3 is TGTGCCAGCAGCTTAGGGGGGAATACTTACGAGCAGTACTTC.

This clonotype was counted a few times. The CDR3 is CASTRSYEQYV. Written as DNA, the CDR3 is TGTGCCAGCACACGGAGCTACGAGCAGTACGTC. V usage is TRBV27 and J usage is TRBJ2-7; no reliable D call. V was clipped by 7 bases and J by 3 bases, with 7 bases between them. The CDR3 totals 11 residues. Germline V gives CDR1 MNHEY, CDR2 SMNVEV (reference sequence).

The J gene is TRBJ2-3, the V gene TRBV9; D ambiguous. CDR3 length equals 12 residues. Germline CDR1 is SGDLS and CDR2 is YYNGEE. The V and J ends lost 2 bases and 5 bases respectively, with 6 bases between them. CDR3 sequence reads: CASSVSGDTQYF. The CDR3 DNA reads as TGTGCCAGCAGCGTCAGTGGAGATACGCAGTATTTT. Based on the CDR3 plus reference TRBV9 and TRBJ2-3, the full variable domain is DSGVTQTPKHLITATGQRVTLRCSPRSGDLSVYWYQQSLDQGLQFLIQYYNGEERAKGNILERFSAQQFPDLHSELNLSSLELGDSALYFCASSVSGDTQYFGPGTRLTVL.

The gene calls are TRBV20-1 and TRBJ2-5, with D perhaps matching TRBD1 (5 bases). This CDR3 spans 12 amino acids. Trimming took off 6 bases at V and 5 bases at J, with 13 bases between the two ends. Germline CDR1 DFQATT, CDR2 SNEGSKA (reference sequence). CDR3 sequence (DNA): TGCAGTGCCAAACAAGGGGCCGAGACCCAGTACTTC. Translating it yields CSAKQGAETQYF.

This clonotype showed up just a few times. The CDR3 nucleotides are TGTGCCAGCAGTGTCACGACAGGGGACTACAATGAGCAGTTCTTC. Encoded protein: CASSVTTGDYNEQFF. This sequence joins TRBV6-1 and TRBJ2-1; 8 bases match TRBD1. Losses at the gene ends were 4 bases for V and 3 bases for J; bases not matched to a gene: 5. Germline CDR1 and CDR2: MNHNS and SASEGT. The CDR3 length is 15 residues.

This clonotype was observed many times. This chain uses TRBV28 with TRBJ2-1; 8 nucleotides line up with TRBD1. The germline CDR1 and CDR2 sequences are MDHEN and SYDVKM. Losses at the gene ends were 6 bases for V and 3 bases for J; bases not matched to a gene: 10. The CDR3 has 16 amino acids. CDR3 DNA sequence: TGTGCCAGCAGGGGGACAGGAGTTCCGAACTACAATGAGCAGTTCTTC. Protein sequence: CASRGTGVPNYNEQFF.

The chain recombines TRBV2 with TRBJ1-1; D is ambiguous. The CDR3 has 10 residues. Per germline, CDR1 SNHLY and CDR2 FYNNEI. CDR3 coding DNA: TGTACCATAAAGCACAGCGAAGCTTTCTTT. Translation: CTIKHSEAFF.

The chain employs TRBV5-6 and TRBJ2-1; 10 bases are shared with TRBD2. Germline V CDR1 and CDR2: SGHDT, YYEEEE. V shed 4 bases, J shed 10 bases, and the junction held 11 bases outside the gene matches. This CDR3 is 15 amino acids long. CDR3 residues: CASSPGPSGRQEQFF. The CDR3 coding sequence is TGTGCCAGCAGCCCAGGCCCTAGCGGGAGACAGGAGCAGTTCTTC.

This clonotype was detected a few times. The chain joins TRBV20-1 to TRBJ2-4; 8 bases fit TRBD2. Germline values: CDR1 DFQATT, CDR2 SNEGSKA (reference sequence). V gave up 0 bases and J gave up 6 bases; unmatched junction bases: 10. The CDR3 covers 16 residues. CDR3 nucleotides: TGCAGTGCTAGAGATTCGGGCGGGAGGACGACAAACATTCAGTACTTC. It yields the protein CSARDSGGRTTNIQYF.